The following is a T cell receptor (beta chain) sequence with its context. The antigen is unknown. Because the CDR3's place on the DNA is in doubt, the DNA is left out and the CDR3 is given as listed by TCRdb. Inclusive of both ends, the CDR3 amounts to 16 amino acids. The study enrolled healthy HIV-negative adults without recent acute infections or vaccinations as donors. Authors' analysis steps: Filtering differed for immunoSEQ, which gave only junction sequences without quality scores. Generated by immunoSEQ multiplex PCR, the TCRdb table keeps only in-frame clones and is missing some. V and J calls and clone size are those listed in that table; D and trimming were worked out from the DNA. Among under 600,000 clones, about 96% were seen once, and the ten largest hold about 0.067%. This sample was taken from a study of shared clonotypes between healthy human individuals. On the study more broadly: Three plates were used per donor for CD4 naive, three for CD4 memory, two for CD8 naive and one for CD8 memory. Study conclusions and caveats: A generally larger estimated richness was seen in naive subsets than in memory subsets.

The sequenced sample consisted of naive CD4+ T cells sorted from blood. Subset meaning: CD45RA+ positively selected. The chain combines TRBV21-1 with TRBJ1-5. TRBV21-1 is reported as a pseudogene. The origin of this receptor is a woman under 40 in good health. CDR3 amino acids: CASRKAWGYGNQPQHF.